This T cell receptor (beta chain) was captured in a study of glioma-infiltrating T cells. TCR alpha and beta CDR3 regions were amplified from RNA using iRepertoire nested multiplex PCR. One-step reverse transcription and amplification started from approximately 100-400 ng of tissue mRNA or PBMC total RNA. One entry per CDR3 protein results from TCRdb running MiXCR on the multiplex PCR reads. The table includes some 120,000 distinct CDR3 sequences, approximately 23% detected once. This clonotype has a count of ten or more. The target antigen is unknown. At one boundary the junction diverges from the germline segment, which might be a read error. Findings and limits, study-wide: Very few CDR3 sequences were shared between tissue and blood. Tissue-blood divergence was below expectation in non-neoplastic patients, above in gliomas.

The germline V gene has CDR1 SGHTA and CDR2 FQGNSA. The CDR3 runs to 13 residues. The chain employs TRBV7-2 and TRBJ2-5, with D unclear. This receptor was identified in a human donor with low-grade glioma or glioblastoma, undergoing nonglioma brain surgery, or in good health (not recorded which). Sequenced sample: glioma tissue, nonneoplastic brain tissue, or PBMCs (not recorded which). The CDR3 is CASTRSFQKTQYF. Here the CDR3 DNA reads TGTGCCAGCACCCGTTCCTTCCAAAAGACCCAGTACTTC. Based on the CDR3 plus reference TRBV7-2 and TRBJ2-5, the full variable domain is GAGVSQSPSNKVTEKGKDVELRCDPISGHTALYWYRQSLGQGLEFLIYFQGNSAPDKSGLPSDRFSAERTGGSVSTLTIQRTQQEDSAVYLCASTRSFQKTQYFGPGTRLLVL.